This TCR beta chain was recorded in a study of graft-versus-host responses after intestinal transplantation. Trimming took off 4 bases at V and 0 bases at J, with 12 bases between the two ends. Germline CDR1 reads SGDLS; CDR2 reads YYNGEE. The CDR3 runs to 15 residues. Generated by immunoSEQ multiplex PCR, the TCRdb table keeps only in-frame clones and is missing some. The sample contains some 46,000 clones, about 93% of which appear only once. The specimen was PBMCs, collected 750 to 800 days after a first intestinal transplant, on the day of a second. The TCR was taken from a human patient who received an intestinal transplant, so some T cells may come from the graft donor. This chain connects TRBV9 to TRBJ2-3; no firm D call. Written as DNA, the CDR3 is TGTGCCAGCAGCCCAAGCGTAGTTAGCACAGATACGCAGTATTTT. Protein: CASSPSVVSTDTQYF.